This T cell receptor (beta chain) was obtained from a study of cytomegalovirus exposure and HLA in healthy donors. Study-wide background: Unique TCR beta sequences numbering about 100 million came from 150 million to 200 million T cells in an earlier analysis. Study-wide results and limits: In an earlier analysis, about 87% or about 30%: the productive usage of most TCR beta V segments. Later findings reportedly placed an Asian-associated ancestry cluster below the roughly 730-donor mean for N-insertions.

V trimming: 1 base; J trimming: 10 bases; junction bases outside the gene matches: 4. The CDR3 spans 13 residues. Germline V gene sequence: CDR1 SGHRS, CDR2 YFSETQ. In regard to this clone: Its antigen is unidentified.

PCR amplification relied on 60 Vbeta primers (plus 13 Jbeta primers). In the original processing: Later work found 80 million or so unique TCR beta chains, with about 10 million shared. The assay was immunoSEQ multiplex PCR, and TCRdb's table has in-frame clones only and misses some. Clone size and the V and J calls come from that table; the DNA yielded D and trimming. Among roughly 110,000 clones listed, 81% were seen once. The rearrangement uses TRBV5-1 and TRBJ2-2; 7 nucleotides line up with TRBD2. The sequenced sample consisted of PBMCs. This sequence originates from a young man in good health and CMV-seronegative. The CDR3 loop reads CASSLIGGMELFF. CDR3 nucleotides: TGCGCCAGCAGCTTGATCGGGGGGATGGAGCTGTTTTTT.